Listed here are 6 T cell receptor beta chains from one sample, sequenced in a study of OX40 agonist ivuxolimab in advanced cancers. Clones were sequenced by immunoSEQ multiplex PCR, and TCRdb holds only the in-frame ones, with some missing. The sample includes fewer than 30,000 clones, more than 75% of them seen just once. This sample comprised CD4+ or CD8+ T cells sorted from blood, obtained in a trial of the OX40 agonist ivuxolimab. The receptor set was obtained from an adult with an advanced solid tumor such as melanoma, head and neck, liver or kidney cancer.

The V call is TRBV28, the J call TRBJ1-2, with TRBD1 matching over 9 bases. Germline V lookup: CDR1 MDHEN, CDR2 SYDVKM. Losses at the gene ends were 3 bases for V and 5 bases for J; bases not matched to a gene: 4. This CDR3 has 14 residues. CDR3 in DNA: TGTGCCAGCAGTTTGGACAGGGGATCTTATGGCTACACCTTC. It specifies CASSLDRGSYGYTF.

This chain links TRBV6-5 with TRBJ2-5; TRBD1 matches 10 bases. Per germline, CDR1 MNHEY and CDR2 SVGAGI. The CDR3 is made up of 15 amino acids. V gave up 6 bases and J gave up 4 bases; unmatched junction bases: 8. In nucleotides, the CDR3 is TGTGCCAGCAGCTATGGACAGGGGGAGGGAGAGACCCAGTACTTC. It yields the protein CASSYGQGEGETQYF.

The rearrangement joins TRBV6-6 to TRBJ1-1; D is unclear. The CDR3 spans 14 residues. The V and J ends lost 2 bases and 4 bases respectively, with 11 bases between them. Germline assignment: CDR1 MNHNY and CDR2 SVGAGI (reference sequence). As DNA, the CDR3 is TGTGCCAGCAGTTACCCCCCCCGGGGCACTGAAGCTTTCTTT. This gives the protein CASSYPPRGTEAFF.

The V and J genes are TRBV6-6 and TRBJ2-2; D remains ambiguous. Germline values: CDR1 MNHNY, CDR2 SVGAGI (reference sequence). The V gene lost 0 bases and the J gene lost 9 bases, with 8 bases spanning the gap. The CDR3 has 13 residues. CDR3 residues: CASSYSIGRELFF. Here the CDR3 DNA reads TGTGCCAGCAGTTACTCGATTGGCCGGGAGCTGTTTTTT.

This clone was seen a few times. The genes are TRBV28 and TRBJ2-7; D gene unclear. Germline CDR1 MDHEN, CDR2 SYDVKM. There are 13 residues in the CDR3. Between the trimmed V and J ends, which lost 5 bases and 1 base, there was a span of 9 bases. The CDR3 protein is CASSDHGSYEQYF. Written as DNA, the CDR3 is TGTGCCAGCAGTGATCACGGATCCTACGAGCAGTACTTC.

The chain recombines TRBV4-1 with TRBJ1-1; D remains ambiguous. CDR3 length: 14 residues. V was clipped by 0 bases and J by 8 bases, with 13 bases between them. Per the germline V gene, CDR1 is MGHRA and CDR2 is YSYEKL. In nucleotides, the CDR3 is TGCGCCAGCAGCCAAGATTCGGGGTACGGAGAAGCTTTCTTT. Translating gives CASSQDSGYGEAFF.